This T cell receptor (beta chain) comes out of a study of cytomegalovirus exposure and HLA in healthy donors. The study's findings and limits: A later analysis associated approximately 17,000 TCR beta sequences with HLA alleles at a 0.05 false discovery rate. Fewer N-insertions than the roughly 670-donor mean were reportedly shown by an Asian-associated ancestry cluster in a later analysis.

As for this clone: The antigen is undetermined.

The PCR employed 60 Vbeta primers together with 13 Jbeta primers. Sequenced by immunoSEQ multiplex PCR; TCRdb stores in-frame clones only, minus some. The data show around 130,000 clones, roughly four fifths seen once. Trimming at V came to 1 base and at J to 6 bases, leaving 2 bases not matched to a gene. CDR1 and CDR2 (germline): SGHAT, FQNNGV. This CDR3 comprises 14 residues. The origin of this receptor is a boy aged 2 to 10 in good health and CMV-seronegative. Sequenced: PBMCs. The gene calls are TRBV11-2 and TRBJ2-1; 8 bases match TRBD2. Here the CDR3 DNA reads TGTGCCAGCAGCTTAGGGACTAGCCTCAATGAGCAGTTCTTC. As protein: CASSLGTSLNEQFF.